Each of the 20 T cell receptor beta chains below was sequenced from the same sample in a study of T-cell reconstitution after alpha-beta-depleted transplantation in children. Unique molecular identifiers were built into the TCRbeta library. A single record per CDR3 protein comes from TCRdb applying MiXCR to the PCR reads. The repertoire holds more than 550,000 distinct CDR3 sequences, with more than 9% as singletons. Sequencing was performed on PBMCs from the stem cell graft donor, taken from the stem cell graft. Receptor source: a human donor who donated a stem cell graft to a child with acute myeloid leukemia.

This clonotype showed up many times. The chain recombines TRBV6-1 with TRBJ2-7; TRBD2 matches 7 bases. The CDR3 spans 15 residues. Germline values: CDR1 MNHNS, CDR2 SASEGT. Trimming cost V 6 bases and J 0 bases; bases outside gene matches: 8. The CDR3 bases are TGTGCCAGCAGAACTTCTAGCGGCAGCTCCTACGAGCAGTACTTC. As protein: CASRTSSGSSYEQYF.

V and J are TRBV6-2 or TRBV6-3 and TRBJ2-7; the D is unclear. Per the germline V gene, CDR1 is MNHEY and CDR2 is SVGEGT. The ends were cut back, 7 bases at V and 6 bases at J, with 13 bases in the middle. The CDR3 spans 12 residues. The CDR3 sequence is CASTSTLSEQYF. For the CDR3, the DNA is TGTGCCAGCACCTCAACCCTATCCGAGCAGTACTTC.

V and J are TRBV5-1 and TRBJ2-3; the D is unclear. The CDR3 consists of 14 residues. Germline V gene lookup returns CDR1 SGHRS and CDR2 YFSETQ. The V gene lost 4 bases and the J gene lost 4 bases, with 13 bases spanning the gap. CDR3 sequence: CASSPARLPDTQYF. The CDR3 DNA reads as TGCGCCAGCAGCCCCGCCCGGCTTCCAGATACGCAGTATTTT.

This clonotype showed up many times. V is TRBV30 and J is TRBJ2-7; 8 nucleotides align to TRBD1. Germline CDR1 reads GTSNPN; CDR2 reads SVGIG (reference sequence). V trimming: 1 base; J trimming: 0 bases; junction bases outside the gene matches: 2. CDR3 length: 14 residues. CDR3 region: CAWSETGASYEQYF. As DNA, the CDR3 is TGTGCCTGGAGTGAGACAGGGGCCTCCTACGAGCAGTACTTC.

This clonotype was counted a few times. The V gene is TRBV7-2, the J gene TRBJ2-7; 11 nucleotides agree with TRBD2. This CDR3 comprises 15 residues. Trimming removed 5 bases from V and 7 bases from J; junction bases left unmatched: 10. The germline V gene encodes CDR1 SGHTA and CDR2 FQGNSA. The CDR3 coding sequence is TGTGCCAGCAGCCCTGATAGCGGGAGGGCGGGAGAGCAGTACTTC. Translated: CASSPDSGRAGEQYF.

This clonotype came up many times. J is TRBJ2-7 and V is TRBV28; 8 positions agree with TRBD1. This CDR3 has 14 residues. With 5 bases clipped from V and 2 bases from J, the junction kept 5 bases outside the gene matches. The germline V gene encodes CDR1 MDHEN and CDR2 SYDVKM. The CDR3 is CASSRTGNPYEQYF. CDR3 in DNA: TGTGCCAGCAGTCGGACAGGGAACCCCTACGAGCAGTACTTC.

In this sample, this clonotype turned up many times. CDR3 amino acids: CASSLFESSGPYNEQFF. CDR3 coding DNA: TGTGCCAGCAGCCTCTTTGAGTCTAGCGGGCCTTACAATGAGCAGTTCTTC. V gene TRBV4-2 combines with J gene TRBJ2-1, with 8 bases matching TRBD2. From germline, CDR1 is LGHNA and CDR2 YNFKEQ. This CDR3 is built from 17 residues. V was clipped by 4 bases and J by 4 bases; unmatched bases: 12.

The chain recombines TRBV30 with TRBJ1-1; possibly TRBD1 for D (5 bases). Germline V gene data show CDR1 as GTSNPN and CDR2 as SVGIG (reference sequence). Trimming stripped 5 bases from V and 0 bases from J, with 13 bases between. The CDR3 consists of 14 residues. CDR3 residues: CAWGRMGLNTEAFF. Written as DNA, the CDR3 is TGTGCCTGGGGGCGAATGGGGCTGAACACTGAAGCTTTCTTT.

The chain joins TRBV4-2 to TRBJ1-5; unclear D gene. The CDR3 runs 15 residues. From germline, CDR1 is LGHNA and CDR2 YNFKEQ. Trimming cost V 2 bases and J 2 bases, with 10 bases left between them. This CDR3 is CASSQRAAGNQPQHF. Written as DNA, the CDR3 is TGTGCCAGCAGCCAACGGGCGGCGGGCAATCAGCCCCAGCATTTT.

For the CDR3, the DNA is TGTGCCAGCTCATCCGACTACGGAGAGACCCAGTACTTC. It specifies CASSSDYGETQYF. This chain links TRBV18 with TRBJ2-5, with D perhaps matching TRBD2 (5 bases). V lost 5 bases, J lost 4 bases, and 11 bases lay in between. Germline V gives CDR1 KGHSH, CDR2 LQKENI. The CDR3 is 13 amino acids.

The chain combines TRBV11-2 with TRBJ2-3; maybe TRBD2 (5 bases). CDR1 is SGHAT, CDR2 FQNNGV, per germline. The CDR3 runs to 15 residues. Trimming took 1 base from V and 1 from J, leaving 9 bases between them. The CDR3 coding sequence is TGTGCCAGCAGCTTAGGGAAAGCGGGCACAGATACGCAGTATTTT. Translated, it gives CASSLGKAGTDTQYF.

This clonotype was detected ten times or more. The V and J genes are TRBV5-4 and TRBJ2-7; 7 bases are shared with TRBD1. This CDR3 region has 16 residues. Trimming removed 4 bases from V and 3 bases from J; junction bases left unmatched: 13. Germline CDR1 reads SGHNT; CDR2 reads YYREEE (reference sequence). The DNA of the CDR3 is TGTGCCAGCAGCATTAACCCACAGGGGCCCTACTACGAGCAGTACTTC. It encodes CASSINPQGPYYEQYF.

The sample holds many counts of this clonotype. The rearrangement links TRBV27 to TRBJ1-2, with 8 bases fitting TRBD1. This CDR3 spans 14 amino acids. The V segment lost 2 bases and the J segment 8 bases; nucleotides outside the gene matches: 7. CDR1 and CDR2 from the germline V gene are MNHEY and SMNVEV (reference sequence). The CDR3 region is CASSLTGTGEGYTF. CDR3 in DNA: TGTGCCAGCAGTTTAACGGGGACAGGAGAGGGCTACACCTTC.

In its sample, this clonotype was seen many times. The V call is TRBV28, the J call TRBJ1-2; D possibly corresponds to TRBD1 (6 bases). In germline, CDR1 is MDHEN, CDR2 SYDVKM. The V end lost 5 bases, the J end lost 0 bases, and 10 bases lay between the germline ends. CDR3 size: 14 residues. CDR3 bases: TGTGCCAGCAGTCCCACAGGGACTAACTATGGCTACACCTTC. It translates to CASSPTGTNYGYTF.

In its sample, this clonotype was seen a few times. The chain joins TRBV6-5 to TRBJ2-5; tentative D call: TRBD2 (5 bases). The CDR3 covers 15 residues. Trimming pared 4 bases from V and 9 bases from J, leaving 21 bases between. The germline CDR1 and CDR2 sequences are MNHEY and SVGAGI. The DNA for the CDR3 is TGTGCCAGCAGTTCCCACCTATCAGCCGCCGGGGCCCAGTACTTC. Encoded protein: CASSSHLSAAGAQYF.

Ten or more counts support this clonotype. The rearrangement links TRBV20-1 to TRBJ2-7, with 15 positions matching TRBD2. Germline V CDR1 and CDR2: DFQATT, SNEGSKA (reference sequence). This CDR3 has 20 residues. J gave up 6 bases and V 0 bases, and 18 bases lay outside the gene matches. This CDR3 is CSARDDSGLAGGSFSSEQYF. The CDR3 bases are TGCAGTGCTAGAGACGACTCGGGACTAGCGGGAGGTAGTTTCTCGAGCGAGCAGTACTTC.

A few counts support this clonotype. The V gene is TRBV29-1, the J gene TRBJ2-7, with 7 bases that match TRBD2. The germline gives CDR1 SQVTM, CDR2 ANQGSEA. With V trimmed by 3 bases and J by 4 bases, 3 bases remained unmatched. The CDR3 length is 12 residues. CDR3 protein: CSVEASGYEQYF. The CDR3 DNA reads TGCAGCGTTGAGGCTAGCGGATACGAGCAGTACTTC.

The table lists this clonotype with a few counts. This chain joins TRBV20-1 and TRBJ2-7; D gene unclear. Trimming removed 0 bases from V and 0 bases from J, with 12 bases in between. The CDR3 covers 15 residues. CDR1 is DFQATT and CDR2 is SNEGSKA in the germline V gene (reference sequence). CDR3 bases: TGCAGTGCTAGAGACTCGCGCGGTAACTCCTACGAGCAGTACTTC. Its translation is CSARDSRGNSYEQYF.

This clonotype appeared a few times. The chain combines TRBV4-2 with TRBJ2-3; TRBD2 agrees at 8 bases. Germline CDR1 reads LGHNA; CDR2 reads YNFKEQ. The ends lost 4 bases at V and 5 bases at J; junction bases unmatched: 14. This CDR3 spans 17 amino acids. CDR3 bases: TGTGCCAGCAGCCTCGCCACAGCGGGGGACTATAAAGATACGCAGTATTTT. Translated: CASSLATAGDYKDTQYF.

This clonotype was found many times. The chain couples TRBV10-3 to TRBJ1-1; D is perhaps TRBD1 (6 bases). This CDR3 contains 14 residues. The germline CDR1 and CDR2 sequences are ENHRY and SYGVKD. V lost 3 bases and J lost 1, with 9 bases in between. The CDR3 sequence is CAISDRTANTEAFF. In nucleotides, the CDR3 is TGTGCCATCAGTGATCGGACAGCGAACACTGAAGCTTTCTTT.